These T cell receptor beta chains were read from a single sample in a study of identical twins. Via MiXCR, TCRdb re-called the 5' RACE reads, giving one row per CDR3 protein. Among under 300,000 distinct CDR3 sequences, 11% to 15% were seen once, and the ten largest hold around 9%. Specimen: memory (CD45RO+) T cells sorted from blood. Receptors originate from a woman younger than 35 in good health. Both conserved end residues are part of each CDR3. A D gene is named only where the DNA matches it firmly. Rows may omit the clone size; those that give it use once, few, many or a size class.

TRBD1,.,TRBV12-5,TRBJ2-5,CATGVAQQETQYF,TGTGCCACAGGGGTTGCCCAGCAAGAGACCCAGTACTTC
.,.,TRBV20-1,TRBJ2-3,CSAEKGIGTGDTQYF,TGCAGTGCAGAGAAAGGCATCGGGACGGGGGATACGCAGTATTTT
.,.,TRBV18,TRBJ2-7,CASSPGGNEQYF,TGTGCCAGCTCACCAGGGGGGAACGAGCAGTACTTC
TRBD2,few,TRBV3-1,TRBJ2-1,CASSPQLAGEFF,TGTGCCAGCAGCCCGCAGCTAGCGGGTGAGTTCTTC
TRBD1,many,TRBV29-1,TRBJ1-1,CSVEVPPGQLTEAFF,TGCAGCGTTGAAGTCCCTCCGGGACAGCTAACTGAAGCTTTCTTT
TRBD1,.,TRBV5-1,TRBJ2-5,CASSLDRGRAETQYF,TGCGCCAGCAGCCTGGACAGGGGGCGAGCGGAGACCCAGTACTTC
.,.,TRBV20-1,TRBJ2-2,CSASFSTGTGELFF,TGCAGTGCTAGTTTTTCCACCGGGACCGGGGAGCTGTTTTTT
.,few,TRBV29-1,TRBJ1-1,CSVVQGITEAFF,TGCAGCGTTGTTCAGGGGATCACTGAAGCTTTCTTT
.,.,TRBV6-1,TRBJ1-6,CASSPSWWDNSPLHF,TGTGCCAGCAGTCCCAGTTGGTGGGATAATTCACCCCTCCACTTT
TRBD1,.,TRBV6-1,TRBJ2-3,CASTFKGTGGLDTQYF,TGTGCCAGCACCTTCAAAGGGACAGGGGGCCTGGATACGCAGTATTTT
.,.,TRBV5-1,TRBJ2-7,CASSMGTVYEQYF,TGCGCCAGCAGCATGGGAACAGTGTACGAGCAGTACTTC
.,few,TRBV4-2,TRBJ2-3,CASSQERSQTDTQYF,TGTGCCAGCAGCCAAGAACGTAGTCAGACAGATACGCAGTATTTT
.,.,TRBV9,TRBJ2-3,CASSPSRDVDTQYF,TGTGCCAGCAGCCCTAGCCGCGACGTAGATACGCAGTATTTT
.,many,TRBV20-1,TRBJ2-7,CSARWISYEQYF,TGCAGTGCTAGGTGGATCTCCTACGAGCAGTACTTC
.,.,TRBV7-2,TRBJ2-3,CASLRGDTQYF,TGTGCCAGCCTCAGGGGAGATACGCAGTATTTT
.,.,TRBV5-5,TRBJ1-1,CASSLVATRMNTEAFF,TGTGCCAGCAGCTTGGTCGCCACCCGGATGAACACTGAAGCTTTCTTT
.,few,TRBV12-3/TRBV12-4,TRBJ2-2,CASSFQQNTGELFF,TGTGCCAGCAGTTTCCAGCAGAACACCGGGGAGCTGTTTTTT
.,.,TRBV3-1,TRBJ2-5,CASSQNLGGQETQYF,TGTGCCAGCAGCCAAAATCTTGGGGGGCAAGAGACCCAGTACTTC